This paragraph reports one TCR beta chain. The data originate from a study of blood T cell repertoires in COVID-19. The wider study: Researchers got acute and convalescent COVID-19 samples from the United States, Italy and Spain.

Study processing details: Estimation of nucleated cell counts relied on the amplification of reference gene primers. Here immunoSEQ multiplex PCR was the method, and the copy in TCRdb shows in-frame clones only, minus some. For V, J and clone size, that table is used; D and trimming come from the DNA. Among under 200,000 clones listed, around four fifths were seen once. Germline CDR1 is MDHEN and CDR2 is SYDVKM. CDR3 size: 15 residues. Unmatched junction bases numbered 14, after V lost 8 bases and J lost 6 bases. Seattle patient enrollment occurred during active infection, with longitudinal follow-up thereafter.

The rearrangement joins TRBV28 to TRBJ2-7, with 9 bases aligning to TRBD1. The sequenced sample was peripheral blood. The receptor was derived from a woman older than 75 with COVID-19, enrolled during active disease. CDR3 loop: CASSRAGTGYVEQYF. The CDR3 nucleotides read TGTGCCAGCTCGCGGGCCGGGACAGGGTATGTCGAGCAGTACTTC.